Listed below are T cell receptor beta chains from one sample, sequenced in a study of T cells in Graves' hyperthyroidism and ophthalmopathy. Each CDR3 protein is one row after TCRdb ran MiXCR on the multiplex PCR reads. Here the sample spans nearly 600,000 distinct CDR3 sequences, 14% being singletons. Sequenced material: blood. These receptors originate from a young woman with Graves' ophthalmopathy. Each CDR3 is given with its conserved first and last residue. The D gene is left open where the match is weak. Clone size is stated in some rows and not others, as once, few, many or a class when expanded.

- | TRBJ2-3 | TRBV4-1 | many | CASSQQGPPSTDTQYF | TGCGCCAGCAGCCAACAGGGACCCCCATCGACAGATACGCAGTATTTT
- | TRBJ2-7 | TRBV3-2 | many | CASSQIMEQYF | TGTGCCAGCAGCCAAATAATGGAGCAGTACTTC
- | TRBJ2-2 | TRBV7-6 | few | CASSLAGGLGGTGELFF | TGTGCCAGCAGCTTAGCGGGTGGGCTCGGGGGCACCGGGGAGCTGTTTTTT
- | TRBJ1-2 | TRBV28 | many | CASSLNSYYGYTF | TGTGCCAGCAGTTTAAACAGCTACTATGGCTACACCTTC
TRBD1 | TRBJ2-3 | TRBV24-1 | - | CATNRGRTDTQYF | TGTGCCACCAACAGGGGGCGGACAGATACGCAGTATTTT
- | TRBJ2-7 | TRBV4-3 | - | CASSQVFGGSYEQYF | TGCGCCAGCAGCCAAGTCTTTGGTGGATCCTACGAGCAGTACTTC
TRBD2 | TRBJ2-5 | TRBV20-1 | - | CSANRGSGRYQETQYF | TGCAGTGCTAACCGAGGGAGCGGGAGGTACCAAGAGACCCAGTACTTC
- | TRBJ2-3 | TRBV3-1 | many | CASSQDSVQRSTDTQYF | TGTGCCAGCAGCCAAGATTCGGTCCAGCGGAGCACAGATACGCAGTATTTT
- | TRBJ2-2 | TRBV4-2 | few | CASSQDPSGHTGELFF | TGTGCCAGCAGCCAAGATCCAAGCGGGCACACCGGGGAGCTGTTTTTT
- | TRBJ1-6 | TRBV10-3 | - | CAISRDRNYNSPLHF | TGTGCCATCAGTCGAGACAGGAATTATAATTCACCCCTCCACTTT
- | TRBJ2-1 | TRBV7-9 | - | CASRNLENEQFF | TGTGCCAGCAGGAATTTGGAAAATGAGCAGTTCTTC
TRBD1 | TRBJ2-5 | TRBV11-2 | - | CASSYQGAPGETQYF | TGTGCCAGCAGCTATCAGGGGGCGCCAGGAGAGACCCAGTACTTC
- | TRBJ1-1 | TRBV7-9 | many | CASSLVGGDTTRAFF | TGTGCCAGCAGCTTAGTTGGGGGGGACACAACGCGCGCTTTCTTT
- | TRBJ2-3 | TRBV9 | few | CASSVREGADTQYF | TGTGCCAGCAGCGTACGAGAGGGAGCAGATACGCAGTATTTT
- | TRBJ1-2 | TRBV9 | many | CASSHPDRNYGYTF | TGTGCCAGCAGCCACCCCGACAGAAACTATGGCTACACCTTC
TRBD2 | TRBJ2-4 | TRBV20-1 | - | CSASGTSGVGDIQYF | TGCAGTGCTAGTGGGACTAGCGGTGTTGGGGACATTCAGTACTTC
TRBD1 | TRBJ2-3 | TRBV28 | few | CASSHGTGSTDTQYF | TGTGCCAGCAGTCATGGGACAGGGTCCACAGATACGCAGTATTTT
TRBD2 | TRBJ2-1 | TRBV24-1 | many | CATSELAGDPYNEQFF | TGTGCCACCAGTGAGTTAGCGGGAGACCCCTACAATGAGCAGTTCTTC
- | TRBJ1-4 | TRBV30 | few | CAWSVRLIGTLGEKLFF | TGTGCCTGGAGTGTACGCCTTATAGGCACATTGGGGGAAAAACTGTTTTTT
- | TRBJ2-7 | TRBV10-3 | - | CAISPTFFTYEQYF | TGTGCCATCAGCCCAACGTTCTTTACCTACGAGCAGTACTTC
TRBD2 | TRBJ2-1 | TRBV3-1 | many | CASSRIGTSSYNEQFF | TGTGCCAGCAGCCGGATCGGGACTAGCTCCTACAATGAGCAGTTCTTC
TRBD2 | TRBJ2-3 | TRBV7-8 | many | CASSETSGSDTQYF | TGTGCCAGCAGCGAGACTAGCGGGAGTGATACGCAGTATTTT
- | TRBJ2-2 | TRBV19 | - | CGSTNTGELFF | TGCGGGAGCACGAACACCGGGGAGCTGTTTTTT
- | TRBJ1-3 | TRBV6-2/TRBV6-3 | once | CASSPGAHMSTIYF | TGTGCCAGCAGTCCCGGGGCGCATATGAGCACCATATATTTT
TRBD2 | TRBJ2-7 | TRBV7-2 | many | CASSSHSGRGQYF | TGTGCCAGCAGCTCCCATAGCGGGAGAGGGCAGTACTTC
- | TRBJ2-1 | TRBV2 | few | CASSWDFDSYNERFF | TGTGCCAGCAGTTGGGACTTTGACTCCTACAATGAGCGGTTCTTC
- | TRBJ1-1 | TRBV11-2 | many | CASSSMQDTEAFF | TGTGCCAGCAGCAGCATGCAAGACACTGAAGCTTTCTTT
- | TRBJ2-5 | TRBV24-1 | - | CATSVAGEETQYF | TGTGCCACCAGTGTGGCAGGGGAAGAGACCCAGTACTTC